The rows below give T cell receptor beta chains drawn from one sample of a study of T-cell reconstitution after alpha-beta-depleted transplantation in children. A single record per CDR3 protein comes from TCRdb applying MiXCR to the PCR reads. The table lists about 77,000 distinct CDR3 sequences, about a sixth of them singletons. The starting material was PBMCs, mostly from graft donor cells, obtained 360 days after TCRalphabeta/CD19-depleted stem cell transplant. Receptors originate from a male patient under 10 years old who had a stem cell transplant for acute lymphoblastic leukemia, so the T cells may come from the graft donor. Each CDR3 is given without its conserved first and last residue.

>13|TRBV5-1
ASSFPGQGQETQY
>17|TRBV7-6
ASSSIRPGLAGGAYEQY
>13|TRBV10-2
ASTSTQQGATEAF
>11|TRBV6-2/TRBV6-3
ASSYWARQNKY
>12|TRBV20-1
SASDGTRTDTQY
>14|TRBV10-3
AISEFPRDRANEQF
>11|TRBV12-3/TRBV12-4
ASRRSELGEQY
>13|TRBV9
ASSVGDRANYGYT
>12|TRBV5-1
ASSSGWGSYEQY
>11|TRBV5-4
ASSLGPQNEQF
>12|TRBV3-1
ASSQTSGRIEQF
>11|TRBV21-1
ARSASGANVLT
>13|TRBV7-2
ASSLRRIYSYEQY
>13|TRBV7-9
ASSSPWGNTGELF
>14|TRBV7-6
ASSLAGTTFTGELF
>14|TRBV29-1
SVRTGGSPGANVLT
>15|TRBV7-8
ASSLVASGSSTDTQY
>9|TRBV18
AGSYNNEQF
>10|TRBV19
ASTGGARELF
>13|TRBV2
ASTDGGRWYNEQF
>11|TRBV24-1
ATSAGPVDTQY
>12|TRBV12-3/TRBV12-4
ASSRLAGGYEQY
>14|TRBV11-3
ASSFGGTSGYNEQF
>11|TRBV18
ASSYSSIETQY
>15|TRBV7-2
ASSLVRLAGVTDTQY
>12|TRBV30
ACLGLAGYNEQF